The 19 T cell receptor beta chains below come from one sample, sequenced in a study of patients and donors after allogeneic stem cell transplantation. TCRdb redid the calling of the RT-PCR reads with MiXCR, one entry per CDR3 protein. This sample has about a million distinct CDR3 sequences; under 20% occur once, and the top ten carry under 6.5%. Sequenced input: blood, either unsorted or a sorted T cell fraction (not recorded which). The source of these receptors is a human donor who was either an allogeneic HSCT recipient or a stem cell or donor lymphocyte infusion donor (not recorded which). It is not recorded whose cells these are; they may come from a transplant donor.

Only a few counts were recorded for this clonotype. The V and J genes are TRBV29-1 and TRBJ1-1, with D uncertain. Germline V gives CDR1 SQVTM, CDR2 ANQGSEA. This CDR3 is 10 amino acids long. V lost 5 bases to trimming and J lost 4 bases, with 5 bases between them. The CDR3 region is CSVLTTEAFF. CDR3 nucleotide sequence: TGCAGCGTTTTAACCACTGAAGCTTTCTTT. Complete variable domain (other parts from reference TRBV29-1 and TRBJ1-1): SAVISQKPSRDICQRGTSLTIQCQVDSQVTMMFWYRQQPGQSLTLIATANQGSEATYESGFVIDKFPISRPNLTFSTLTVSNMSPEDSSIYLCSVLTTEAFFGQGTRLTVV.

This clonotype has just a few counts. The gene calls are TRBV20-1 and TRBJ1-2; 10 bases align to TRBD1. The CDR3 totals 14 residues. The germline gives CDR1 DFQATT, CDR2 SNEGSKA (reference sequence). V lost 4 bases, J lost 8 bases, and 10 bases stayed unmatched. The CDR3 loop reads CSATRQGAKGGYTF. DNA of the CDR3: TGCAGTGCTACCCGACAGGGGGCTAAGGGAGGCTACACCTTC.

V usage is TRBV25-1 and J usage is TRBJ2-2; TRBD1 aligns across 8 bases. Germline CDR1 MGHDK, CDR2 SYGVNS. The V gene end was trimmed by 4 bases and the J gene end by 4 bases; junction bases not matched to a gene: 5. The CDR3 is 15 residues long. CDR3 nucleotides: TGTGCCAGCAGTGGACGGACAGGGAGCACCGGGGAGCTGTTTTTT. Amino acid sequence: CASSGRTGSTGELFF.

This clonotype showed up many times. The V and J genes are TRBV12-3 or TRBV12-4 and TRBJ1-2; D is possibly TRBD1 (5 bases). CDR3 length: 15 amino acids. V lost 5 bases and J 2 bases, leaving 15 bases between the germline ends. The CDR3 is CASSDRNRYNYGYTF. The CDR3 DNA is TGTGCCAGCAGTGACCGCAACAGGTACAACTATGGCTACACCTTC.

This clonotype was detected a few times. The rearrangement uses TRBV7-2 and TRBJ1-2; no definite D call. The V and J ends lost 3 bases and 4 bases respectively, with 12 bases between them. This CDR3 is 14 amino acids long. The germline V gene has CDR1 SGHTA and CDR2 FQGNSA. As DNA, the CDR3 is TGTGCCAGCAGCTTTCACTACAGTGCCTATGGCTACACCTTC. It yields the protein CASSFHYSAYGYTF.

The table lists this clonotype with a few counts. The chain joins TRBV12-3 or TRBV12-4 to TRBJ2-1, with 7 nucleotides matching TRBD2. This CDR3 has 19 residues. V was clipped by 5 bases and J by 6 bases; unmatched bases: 22. The CDR3 bases are TGTGCCAGCAGTATCCGACAGTTACGGGAGGCCCCTGAGGGCAATGAGCAGTTCTTC. It encodes CASSIRQLREAPEGNEQFF.

The V and J genes are TRBV24-1 and TRBJ1-4; D possibly corresponds to TRBD1 (6 bases). The CDR3 extends over 13 amino acids. V lost 7 bases and J lost 6, with 11 bases in between. Germline-derived CDR1 and CDR2 are KGHDR and SFDVKD. CDR3 sequence: CATRDRSDEKLFF. CDR3 nucleotide sequence: TGTGCCACCAGGGACAGATCAGATGAAAAACTGTTTTTT.

The V and J genes are TRBV4-1 and TRBJ1-1, with D tentatively TRBD1 (5 bases). The V end was cut by 0 bases, the J end by 11 bases, with 10 bases between. The CDR3 covers 12 residues. Per the germline V gene, CDR1 is MGHRA and CDR2 is YSYEKL. The DNA of the CDR3 is TGCGCCAGCAGCCAAGACAGGGTGAAGGCTTTCTTT. It yields the protein CASSQDRVKAFF.

This clonotype was detected a few times. This sequence joins TRBV6-5 and TRBJ2-3, with 7 bases identical to TRBD2. Looked up from germline, CDR1 is MNHEY and CDR2 is SVGAGI. The V segment lost 2 bases and the J segment 1 base; nucleotides outside the gene matches: 9. There are 17 residues in the CDR3. The CDR3 region is CASSYDPWAGGTDTQYF. CDR3 nucleotides: TGTGCCAGCAGTTACGACCCCTGGGCGGGGGGCACAGATACGCAGTATTTT.

The chain links TRBV3-1 to TRBJ2-2; no clear D. CDR1 is LGHDT and CDR2 is YNNKEL in the germline V gene (reference sequence). V dropped 1 base and J dropped 3 bases, with 9 bases sitting between them. The CDR3 contains 15 residues. The CDR3 bases are TGTGCCAGCAGCCAAGGCAGGTCCCACACCGGGGAGCTGTTTTTT. Protein: CASSQGRSHTGELFF. The complete variable domain, with remaining parts taken from reference TRBV3-1 and TRBJ2-2, reads DTAVSQTPKYLVTQMGNDKSIKCEQNLGHDTMYWYKQDSKKFLKIMFSYNNKELIINETVPNRFSPKSPDKAHLNLHINSLELGDSAVYFCASSQGRSHTGELFFGEGSRLTVL.

A few counts support this clonotype. The rearrangement links TRBV4-3 to TRBJ2-5; TRBD2 matches at 14 bases. CDR1 and CDR2 from the germline V gene are LGHNA and YSLEER. The CDR3 loop spans 17 amino acids. V shed 1 base and J 5 bases; nucleotides not matched to a gene: 6. DNA of the CDR3: TGCGCCAGCAGCCAAGGACTAGCGGGGGGGCCAGGGGAGACCCAGTACTTC. Encoded protein: CASSQGLAGGPGETQYF.

The V gene is TRBV29-1, the J gene TRBJ1-2, with D perhaps matching TRBD1 (5 bases). This CDR3 comprises 13 residues. The V end was cut by 1 base, the J end by 4 bases, with 10 bases between. Germline V gene data show CDR1 as SQVTM and CDR2 as ANQGSEA. The DNA of the CDR3 is TGCAGCGTTGAAGCGGGGGATGGCTATGGCTACACCTTC. It is translated as CSVEAGDGYGYTF.

This clonotype was counted between two and nine times. J is TRBJ2-1 and V is TRBV9; D possibly uses TRBD1 or TRBD2 (5 bases each). V was trimmed by 0 bases and J by 6 bases, leaving 13 bases between them. CDR3 length: 15 residues. Germline V gene sequence: CDR1 SGDLS, CDR2 YYNGEE. CDR3 sequence (DNA): TGTGCCAGCAGCGTAGTAGGGACGGCCTCCAATGAGCAGTTCTTC. Its protein product is CASSVVGTASNEQFF.

This chain uses TRBV6-1 with TRBJ2-1; D ambiguous. This CDR3 region has 14 residues. CDR1 is MNHNS, CDR2 SASEGT, per germline. The V gene lost 3 bases and the J gene lost 2 bases, with 8 bases spanning the gap. CDR3 amino acids: CASSDWGTYNEQFF. The CDR3, as DNA: TGTGCCAGCAGTGACTGGGGAACCTACAATGAGCAGTTCTTC.

The V call is TRBV7-6, the J call TRBJ1-4; no definite D call. This CDR3 comprises 15 residues. Germline V lookup: CDR1 SGHVS, CDR2 FNYEAQ. Trimming removed 5 bases from V and 0 bases from J, with 10 bases in between. CDR3 coding DNA: TGTGCCAGCAGCCATCAAACAGCAACTAATGAAAAACTGTTTTTT. Translating it yields CASSHQTATNEKLFF.

This clonotype has a handful of counts. The chain employs TRBV12-3 or TRBV12-4 and TRBJ2-4; perhaps TRBD2 as D (6 bases). The CDR3 totals 17 residues. Trimming took off 3 bases at V and 0 bases at J, with 15 bases between the two ends. The CDR3: CASSFSEGIKAKNIQYF. Here the CDR3 DNA reads TGTGCCAGCAGTTTTTCGGAGGGAATAAAAGCCAAAAACATTCAGTACTTC.

V is TRBV20-1 and J is TRBJ2-2; D might be TRBD1 or TRBD2, each matching 5 bases. The germline V gene has CDR1 DFQATT and CDR2 SNEGSKA (reference sequence). There are 13 residues in the CDR3. Trimming left V 0 bases short and J 4 bases short, with 6 bases between. The CDR3 loop is CSARDGATGELFF. In DNA form, the CDR3 reads TGCAGTGCTAGAGACGGGGCCACCGGGGAGCTGTTTTTT.

This clonotype was seen at least ten times. The rearrangement links TRBV5-1 to TRBJ1-6; D call uncertain. CDR3 length: 13 amino acids. Trimming pared 4 bases from V and 7 bases from J, leaving 9 bases between. Looked up from germline, CDR1 is SGHRS and CDR2 is YFSETQ. CDR3 region: CASSSGPNSPLHF. The CDR3 nucleotides read TGCGCCAGCAGCAGCGGGCCGAATTCACCCCTCCACTTT.

This clonotype was observed a handful of times. V gene TRBV20-1 combines with J gene TRBJ1-2, with unresolved D. The ends were cut back, 0 bases at V and 4 bases at J, with 9 bases in the middle. Germline assignment: CDR1 DFQATT and CDR2 SNEGSKA (reference sequence). The CDR3 spans 13 residues. CDR3 bases: TGCAGTGCTAGAGAGGGCGGGAGCTATGGCTACACCTTC. This sequence encodes CSAREGGSYGYTF.